The rows below give T cell receptor beta chains drawn from one sample of a study of cytomegalovirus exposure and HLA in healthy donors. Sequencing was performed with immunoSEQ multiplex PCR; in TCRdb, only in-frame clones are kept and a portion is missing. The table records approximately 180,000 clones, 65% to 85% of them present only once. Sequences were obtained from PBMCs. The receptors derive from a man aged 18 to 29 in good health and CMV-seronegative. Each CDR3 is given with its conserved first and last residue. The D gene is left open where the match is weak. Rows give clone size only sometimes, using once, few, many, or a class for an expanded clone.

clone_size j_call v_call d_call cdr3_aa cdr3_nt
- TRBJ2-7 TRBV2 TRBD1 CASIEDGTGSEQYF TGTGCCAGCATAGAGGACGGGACAGGGTCCGAGCAGTACTTC
- TRBJ1-4 TRBV7-2 - CASSPTVDEKLFF TGTGCCAGCAGCCCTACGGTTGATGAAAAACTGTTTTTT
- TRBJ2-5 TRBV7-9 TRBD1 CASSQTGTETQYF TGTGCCAGCAGTCAGACAGGGACGGAGACCCAGTACTTC
once TRBJ2-5 TRBV19 TRBD2 CASSMGGGAQETQYF TGTGCCAGTAGTATGGGCGGGGGGGCTCAAGAGACCCAGTACTTC
few TRBJ1-1 TRBV7-8 - CASSLGNSEAFF TGTGCCAGCAGCTTAGGTAACAGTGAAGCTTTCTTT
- TRBJ1-5 TRBV4-1 - CASSQDRGLSNQPQHF TGCGCCAGCAGCCAAGATCGGGGTTTGAGCAATCAGCCCCAGCATTTT
- TRBJ2-7 TRBV10-3 TRBD1 CAISGGTGSNEQYF TGTGCCATCAGTGGAGGGACAGGGAGCAACGAGCAGTACTTC
once TRBJ2-7 TRBV10-1 - CASIGGRGMYEQYF TGCGCCAGCATTGGGGGCAGGGGTATGTACGAGCAGTACTTC
- TRBJ2-7 TRBV5-1 - CASSLGQQSYEQYF TGCGCCAGCAGCTTGGGACAGCAGTCCTACGAGCAGTACTTC
- TRBJ2-1 TRBV30 TRBD2 CAWIGLAGGSNEQFF TGTGCCTGGATAGGACTAGCGGGAGGATCTAATGAGCAGTTCTTC
- TRBJ1-2 TRBV11-2 - CASSLDRQSNYGYTF TGTGCCAGCAGCTTAGACCGACAGTCGAACTATGGCTACACCTTC
- TRBJ2-2 TRBV4-1 - CASSQGSVVTGELFF TGCGCCAGCAGCCAAGGTAGCGTTGTCACCGGGGAGCTGTTTTTT
- TRBJ1-5 TRBV4-3 - CASSQDGGARPQPQHF TGCGCCAGCAGCCAAGATGGGGGCGCGAGACCTCAGCCCCAGCATTTT
- TRBJ2-2 TRBV7-7 - CASSLGRLGSTGELFF TGTGCTAGCAGCTTAGGTCGACTGGGGAGCACCGGGGAGCTGTTTTTT
- TRBJ2-5 TRBV19 TRBD2 CASSIGGGTQYF TGTGCCAGTAGTATTGGCGGGGGGACCCAGTACTTC
- TRBJ1-3 TRBV30 - CAWSDSSFTIYF TGTGCCTGGAGTGACAGTTCCTTTACCATATATTTT
- TRBJ2-7 TRBV27 - CASSREGSSYEQYF TGTGCCAGCAGTCGGGAAGGATCTTCCTACGAGCAGTACTTC
- TRBJ1-2 TRBV14 - CASSPPGRHNYGYTF TGTGCCAGCAGCCCCCCCGGGAGGCACAACTATGGCTACACCTTC
- TRBJ1-4 TRBV5-1 TRBD1 CASSLTGEEEKLFF TGCGCCAGCAGCTTGACAGGGGAAGAAGAAAAACTGTTTTTT
- TRBJ2-2 TRBV4-1 - CASSQGAGSTGELFF TGCGCCAGCAGCCAAGGGGCGGGATCCACCGGGGAGCTGTTTTTT
- TRBJ1-1 TRBV11-2 TRBD1 CASSLAYGQGNTEAFF TGTGCCAGCAGCTTAGCGTACGGACAGGGGAACACTGAAGCTTTCTTT
- TRBJ2-3 TRBV5-1 - CASSLFGASTDTQYF TGCGCCAGCAGCTTGTTTGGGGCCAGCACAGATACGCAGTATTTT
- TRBJ1-3 TRBV28 TRBD1 CASSLGGTGSSGNTIYF TGTGCCAGCAGTTTAGGCGGGACAGGGAGCTCTGGAAACACCATATATTTT
once TRBJ2-5 TRBV13 - CASSLASQETQYF TGTGCCAGCAGCCTAGCCAGTCAAGAGACCCAGTACTTC
- TRBJ2-7 TRBV7-2 TRBD1 CASSFQTGDEQYF TGTGCCAGCAGCTTCCAGACAGGGGACGAGCAGTACTTC
few TRBJ1-2 TRBV6-6 TRBD1 CASTPGQGGGGYTF TGTGCCAGCACCCCGGGACAGGGAGGAGGTGGCTACACCTTC
- TRBJ1-2 TRBV19 - CASSPGLYGYTF TGTGCCAGTAGCCCCGGACTATATGGCTACACCTTC
- TRBJ2-7 TRBV28 - CASSFLGGVSYEQYF TGTGCCAGCAGTTTTCTAGGCGGTGTCTCCTACGAGCAGTACTTC
- TRBJ2-5 TRBV7-7 TRBD1 CASTKMGQGEETQYF TGTGCTAGCACCAAGATGGGACAGGGGGAGGAGACCCAGTACTTC
- TRBJ1-2 TRBV7-2 - CASSTGPNYGYTF TGTGCCAGCAGCACAGGGCCGAACTATGGCTACACCTTC
- TRBJ2-1 TRBV9 - CASSPYSGSQYNEQFF TGTGCCAGCAGCCCCTACTCAGGGTCCCAATACAATGAGCAGTTCTTC
few TRBJ1-2 TRBV7-9 - CASSLNTNYGYTF TGTGCCAGCAGCCTCAACACGAACTATGGCTACACCTTC
- TRBJ1-6 TRBV5-4 - CASSLVRSSYNSPLHF TGTGCCAGCAGCTTGGTGCGTAGCTCCTATAATTCACCCCTCCACTTT
- TRBJ1-1 TRBV27 TRBD1 CASTPQGARTEAFF TGTGCCAGCACCCCACAGGGGGCGCGTACTGAAGCTTTCTTT
- TRBJ1-1 TRBV6-1 - CASRVENRQYTEAFF TGTGCCAGCAGGGTCGAAAACCGACAGTACACTGAAGCTTTCTTT
- TRBJ2-7 TRBV5-1 TRBD2 CASSSRGGSYEQYF TGCGCCAGCAGCTCCCGGGGGGGATCCTACGAGCAGTACTTC
- TRBJ2-7 TRBV5-1 TRBD1 CASGTGGYEQYF TGCGCCAGCGGGACAGGGGGCTACGAGCAGTACTTC
- TRBJ2-1 TRBV30 - CAWSQGDPDLGEQFF TGTGCCTGGAGTCAAGGAGACCCCGATCTTGGTGAGCAGTTCTTC
- TRBJ2-3 TRBV19 TRBD2 CASKVAGATDTQYF TGTGCCAGTAAAGTAGCGGGAGCCACAGATACGCAGTATTTT
- TRBJ2-5 TRBV9 - CASSVSRGQETQYF TGTGCCAGCAGCGTATCCCGGGGCCAAGAGACCCAGTACTTC
- TRBJ2-3 TRBV9 - CASSVEPRGADTQYF TGTGCCAGCAGCGTAGAGCCCCGGGGAGCAGATACGCAGTATTTT
- TRBJ2-3 TRBV4-3 TRBD2 CASSQVLAGVNRPSTDTQYF TGCGCCAGCAGCCAAGTGCTAGCGGGAGTCAACCGCCCCAGCACAGATACGCAGTATTTT
- TRBJ2-2 TRBV6-6 TRBD2 CASIQAGGFGGELFF TGTGCCAGCATACAGGCGGGAGGGTTTGGCGGGGAGCTGTTTTTT
few TRBJ1-1 TRBV6-5 TRBD1 CASSYDRGSTEAFF TGTGCCAGCAGTTACGACAGGGGGAGCACTGAAGCTTTCTTT
- TRBJ1-2 TRBV20-1 TRBD1 CSAVTGDGYTF TGCAGTGCGGTAACAGGGGATGGCTACACCTTC
- TRBJ2-3 TRBV19 TRBD2 CASSISDFGGPGLDSTDTQYF TGTGCCAGTAGTATTTCGGATTTCGGAGGACCGGGACTAGACTCAACAGATACGCAGTATTTT
- TRBJ1-2 TRBV7-9 TRBD1 CSSSLGQGTGGYTF TGTTCCAGCAGCTTAGGACAGGGGACTGGTGGCTACACCTTC
- TRBJ2-5 TRBV9 - CASSVHAKGQGETQYF TGTGCCAGCAGCGTACATGCCAAGGGGCAAGGAGAGACCCAGTACTTC